This T cell receptor (beta chain) was documented in a study of blood T cell repertoires in COVID-19. The wider study: In each case, the material was cDNA or gDNA derived from T cells, B-cell-depleted T cells, or PBMCs.

Only in-frame clones appear in the TCRdb table, and some are missing; sequencing was by immunoSEQ multiplex PCR. Among 95,000 to 110,000 clones, 84% were seen once, and the ten largest hold roughly 13%. V was trimmed by 0 bases and J by 13 bases, leaving 12 bases between them. This CDR3 region has 12 residues. Germline V lookup: CDR1 SEHNR, CDR2 FQNEAQ (reference sequence). Material for sequencing was peripheral blood. The J gene is TRBJ2-5, the V gene TRBV7-9; unclear D gene. The receptor's source is a human donor in a cohort sampled during active or convalescent COVID-19. Here the CDR3 reads CASSLAVGRPYF. The CDR3 DNA follows: TGTGCCAGCAGCTTAGCTGTAGGCAGGCCGTACTTC.